This TCR beta chain was identified in a study of OX40 agonist ivuxolimab in advanced cancers. Overall study: An agonistic human IgG2 monoclonal antibody against OX40 (CD134) was given. Antecedent anti-PD-1, anti-PD-L1 or anti-CTLA-4 therapy was permissible, with around 40% having received some.

Comment on this clone: No antigen is known for it.

J was trimmed by 9 bases and V by 5 bases; bases with no gene match: 8. CDR3 length: 16 amino acids. Germline V lookup: CDR1 SNHLY, CDR2 FYNNEI. The study's findings and limits: Compared with CD4+, CD8+ T cells on average had more expanded clones.

This table comes from immunoSEQ multiplex PCR, and its TCRdb copy is limited to in-frame clones, with some not included. The sample has 65,000 to 90,000 clones, about 80% seen once. This chain uses TRBV2 with TRBJ2-1; 15 bases align to TRBD2. The sample in question was CD4+ or CD8+ T cells sorted from blood, obtained in a trial of the OX40 agonist ivuxolimab. This sequence was found in an adult with an advanced solid tumor such as melanoma, head and neck, liver or kidney cancer. CDR3 amino acids: CASSQGLAGGRGEQFF. CDR3 DNA sequence: TGTGCCAGCAGTCAGGGACTAGCGGGGGGACGGGGTGAGCAGTTCTTC.